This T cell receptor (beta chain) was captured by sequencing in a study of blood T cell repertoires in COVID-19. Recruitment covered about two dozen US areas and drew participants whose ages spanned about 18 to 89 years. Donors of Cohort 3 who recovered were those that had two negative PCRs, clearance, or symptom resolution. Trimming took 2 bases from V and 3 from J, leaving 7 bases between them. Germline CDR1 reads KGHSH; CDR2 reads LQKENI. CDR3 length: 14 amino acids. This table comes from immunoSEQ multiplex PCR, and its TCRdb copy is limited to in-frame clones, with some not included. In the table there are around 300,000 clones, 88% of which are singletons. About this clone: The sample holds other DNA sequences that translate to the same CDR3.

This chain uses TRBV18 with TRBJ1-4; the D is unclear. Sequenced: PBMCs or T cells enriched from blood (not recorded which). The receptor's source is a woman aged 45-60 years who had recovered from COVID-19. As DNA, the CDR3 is TGTGCCAGCTCACCAGGCAGTGCTAATGAAAAACTGTTTTTT. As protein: CASSPGSANEKLFF.